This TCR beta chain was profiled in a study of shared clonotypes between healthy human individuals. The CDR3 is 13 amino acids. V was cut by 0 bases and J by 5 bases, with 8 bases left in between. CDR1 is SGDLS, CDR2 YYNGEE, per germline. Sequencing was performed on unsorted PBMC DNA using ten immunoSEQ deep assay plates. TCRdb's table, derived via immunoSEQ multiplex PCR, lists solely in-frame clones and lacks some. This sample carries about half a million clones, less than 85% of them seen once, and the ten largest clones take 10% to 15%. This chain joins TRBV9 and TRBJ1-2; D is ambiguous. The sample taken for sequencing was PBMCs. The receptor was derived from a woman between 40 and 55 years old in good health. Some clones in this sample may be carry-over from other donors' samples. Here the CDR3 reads CASSVVPPYGYTF. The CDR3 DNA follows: TGTGCCAGCAGCGTAGTTCCTCCGTATGGCTACACCTTC.